The text below deals with one T cell receptor beta chain. While CD8+ and CD4+ T cells were isolated negatively, TEMRA cells were enriched by FACS. This CDR3 has 14 amino acids. Between the trimmed V and J ends, which lost 1 base and 0 bases, there was a span of 5 bases. With random hexamers, 0.5 to 1 ug RNA was reverse transcribed. The immunoSEQ assay covered 54 Vbeta and 13 Jbeta segments for CDR3. TCRdb fed the immunoSEQ multiplex PCR reads into MiXCR, producing one record per CDR3 protein. Of 300,000 or so distinct CDR3 sequences in the sample, about 90% were seen once. The data stem from a study of CD8 T cells in Susac syndrome.

The sample was CD4+ T cells from PBMCs. This TCR derives from a human donor with multiple sclerosis. The rearrangement links TRBV12-3 or TRBV12-4 to TRBJ2-3, with no clear D. CDR3 sequence: CASSLDQSTDTQYF. In nucleotides, the CDR3 is TGTGCCAGCAGTTTAGACCAAAGCACAGATACGCAGTATTTT.